This T cell receptor (beta chain) was sequenced for a study of a mutant IDH1 vaccine in newly diagnosed glioma. Study-level points and caveats: Shifts in the top peripheral T cell clonotypes seemed unrelated to pseudoprogression. A vaccine-induced immune response developed in roughly 93% of the patients.

V lost 1 base to trimming and J lost 2 bases, with 11 bases between them. The CDR3 runs to 15 residues. Germline V CDR1 and CDR2: SGHRS, YFSETQ. Regarding time point: week 5, during vaccination. Every vaccine dose comprised 300 ug of mutant IDH1 20-mer peptide plus topical imiquimod. About this clone itself: The antigen remains unidentified.

This table comes from immunoSEQ multiplex PCR, and its TCRdb copy is limited to in-frame clones, with some not included. The data hold over 45,000 clones, with about 86% observed a single time. Here the sequenced sample was PBMCs, taken from a glioma patient whose treatment included an IDH1 peptide vaccine. The TCR sequence derives from a woman aged 45-65 years with glioma. The chain couples TRBV5-1 to TRBJ2-3; D is perhaps TRBD1 (6 bases). CDR3 DNA sequence: TGCGCCAGCAGCTTGTGGGGACAAACCACAGATACGCAGTATTTT. As protein: CASSLWGQTTDTQYF.